This passage covers 26 T cell receptor beta chains from one sample sequenced in a study of OX40 agonist ivuxolimab in advanced cancers. Generated by immunoSEQ multiplex PCR, the TCRdb table keeps only in-frame clones and is missing some. The top ten hold 2.6% of the sample, which has 98,000 or so clones, 91% seen once. Sequences were derived from CD4+ or CD8+ T cells sorted from blood, sampled in a trial of the OX40 agonist ivuxolimab. These receptors were obtained from an adult with an advanced solid tumor such as melanoma, head and neck, liver or kidney cancer.

This clone was recorded only once. J is TRBJ2-5 and V is TRBV18; the match to TRBD1 covers 9 bases. With 3 bases clipped from V and 5 bases from J, the junction kept 7 bases outside the gene matches. The CDR3 extends over 15 amino acids. Germline CDR1 and CDR2: KGHSH and LQKENI. For the CDR3, the DNA is TGTGCCAGCTCACCGATTACAGGGGGCGCTGAGACCCAGTACTTC. Translated: CASSPITGGAETQYF.

Remarks on this clone: Different DNA sequences within this sample yield the same CDR3. The V call is TRBV30, the J call TRBJ2-7; D possibly corresponds to TRBD1 (6 bases). Trimming pared 0 bases from V and 6 bases from J, leaving 6 bases between. The CDR3 runs to 11 residues. Germline V gives CDR1 GTSNPN, CDR2 SVGIG (reference sequence). CDR3 in amino acids: CAWSVGGEQYF. Here the CDR3 DNA reads TGTGCCTGGAGTGTAGGGGGCGAGCAGTACTTC.

The chain links TRBV2 to TRBJ1-1, with D possibly matching TRBD1 (6 bases). Germline CDR1 is SNHLY and CDR2 is FYNNEI. The CDR3 consists of 15 residues. V lost 4 bases and J lost 4, with 16 bases in between. The CDR3 DNA reads as TGTGCCAGCAGTGCCGAACAGGGTAGGTCCACTGAAGCTTTCTTT. Translation gives CASSAEQGRSTEAFF. The variable domain in full, with the rest retrieved from reference TRBV2 and TRBJ1-1, is EPEVTQTPSHQVTQMGQEVILRCVPISNHLYFYWYRQILGQKVEFLVSFYNNEISEKSEIFDDQFSVERPDGSNFTLKIRSTKLEDSAMYFCASSAEQGRSTEAFFGQGTRLTVV.

This clone showed up just a few times. The chain employs TRBV4-2 and TRBJ2-7; possibly TRBD1 for D (5 bases). Germline CDR1 and CDR2: LGHNA and YNFKEQ. The CDR3 has 15 residues. V lost 1 base, J lost 2 bases, and 12 bases lay in between. CDR3 region: CASSQVWAGTYEQYF. The CDR3 DNA follows: TGTGCCAGCAGCCAAGTCTGGGCAGGGACCTACGAGCAGTACTTC.

V and J are TRBV5-4 and TRBJ2-2; 9 bases are a match to TRBD2. This CDR3 comprises 15 residues. V shed 2 bases and J 6 bases; nucleotides not matched to a gene: 5. Germline V lookup: CDR1 SGHNT, CDR2 YYREEE (reference sequence). The CDR3 DNA sequence: TGTGCCAGCAGCTTTTTCGCGGGAGGGGCCGGGGAGCTGTTTTTT. This gives the protein CASSFFAGGAGELFF.

The chain uses TRBV18 and TRBJ1-5; 8 nucleotides align to TRBD1. The V and J ends lost 6 bases and 4 bases, in that order; junction bases with no gene match: 5. The CDR3 consists of 14 residues. Germline V gene data show CDR1 as KGHSH and CDR2 as LQKENI. The CDR3 DNA sequence: TGTGCCAGCTCTCCCGGGACAGGAAATCAGCCCCAGCATTTT. Residues: CASSPGTGNQPQHF.

A remark on this clone: The junction shows a germline mismatch at one end, possibly a read error. The gene calls are TRBV2 and TRBJ2-1; D might be TRBD2 (6 bases). CDR3 length: 16 residues. Germline CDR1 reads SNHLY; CDR2 reads FYNNEI. The chain's CDR3 is CASTESAGPRFGEQFF. CDR3 sequence (DNA): TGTGCCAGCACTGAATCCGCGGGACCCCGCTTCGGTGAGCAGTTCTTC.

The chain recombines TRBV28 with TRBJ1-6; D remains ambiguous. V lost 6 bases and J lost 7, with 19 bases in between. The CDR3 consists of 16 residues. CDR1 is MDHEN and CDR2 is SYDVKM in the germline V gene. The CDR3 spells CASSQDSAPKNSPLHF. CDR3 sequence (DNA): TGTGCCAGCAGCCAGGATTCGGCTCCGAAAAATTCACCCCTCCACTTT. Supplemented by reference TRBV28 and TRBJ1-6, the full variable domain reads DVKVTQSSRYLVKRTGEKVFLECVQDMDHENMFWYRQDPGLGLRLIYFSYDVKMKEKGDIPEGYSVSREKKERFSLILESASTNQTSMYLCASSQDSAPKNSPLHFGNGTRLTVT.

The V call is TRBV9, the J call TRBJ2-4, with D possibly TRBD2 on 5 matching bases. Germline CDR1 is SGDLS and CDR2 is YYNGEE. Trimming removed 0 bases at V and 0 bases at J, with 19 bases between. CDR3 length: 19 amino acids. Here the CDR3 reads CASSVGSEAGWVAKNIQYF. CDR3 nucleotides: TGTGCCAGCAGCGTAGGATCGGAGGCCGGGTGGGTAGCCAAAAACATTCAGTACTTC.

V gene TRBV28 combines with J gene TRBJ2-7; 9 nucleotides line up with TRBD2. Germline CDR1 is MDHEN and CDR2 is SYDVKM. This CDR3 spans 14 amino acids. V shed 3 bases, J shed 7 bases, and the junction held 7 bases outside the gene matches. Here the CDR3 reads CASSFWREGGEQYF. The CDR3 DNA reads TGTGCCAGCAGTTTTTGGCGGGAGGGGGGGGAGCAGTACTTC.

The rearrangement uses TRBV5-1 and TRBJ2-3; 13 bases map to TRBD2. This CDR3 region has 17 residues. The V gene end was trimmed by 4 bases and the J gene end by 0 bases; junction bases not matched to a gene: 5. Germline CDR1 is SGHRS and CDR2 is YFSETQ. The CDR3 spells CASSTGLAGPSTDTQYF. The DNA of the CDR3 is TGCGCCAGCAGCACGGGACTAGCGGGACCTAGCACAGATACGCAGTATTTT.

This chain links TRBV19 with TRBJ2-1, with 15 bases lining up with TRBD2. Per the germline V gene, CDR1 is LNHDA and CDR2 is SQIVND (reference sequence). V gave up 3 bases and J gave up 3 bases; unmatched junction bases: 6. The CDR3 totals 18 residues. This chain's CDR3 is CASSIRGTSGRFYNEQFF. The CDR3, as DNA: TGTGCCAGTAGTATCAGGGGGACTAGCGGGAGGTTCTACAATGAGCAGTTCTTC.

The chain employs TRBV10-3 and TRBJ1-5; D gene unclear. This CDR3 is 13 amino acids long. The ends were cut back, 8 bases at V and 0 bases at J, with 8 bases in the middle. Germline V gene data show CDR1 as ENHRY and CDR2 as SYGVKD. As DNA, the CDR3 is TGTGCCATCGGAAGTTATAGCAATCAGCCCCAGCATTTT. It encodes CAIGSYSNQPQHF.

The chain employs TRBV12-5 and TRBJ2-1, with a weak D call TRBD2 (6 bases). Trimming stripped 1 base from V and 7 bases from J, with 14 bases between. This CDR3 is built from 15 residues. From germline, CDR1 is LGHNT and CDR2 FRNRAP. The CDR3 region is CASGLGAGYGNEQFF. DNA of the CDR3: TGTGCTAGTGGTTTGGGGGCGGGATATGGGAATGAGCAGTTCTTC.

This sequence joins TRBV11-2 and TRBJ2-5, with D maybe TRBD1 (5 bases). From germline, CDR1 is SGHAT and CDR2 FQNNGV. CDR3 length: 14 amino acids. V was cut by 6 bases and J by 5 bases, with 16 bases left in between. The CDR3 here is CASRRTGGVETQYF. The CDR3, as DNA: TGTGCCAGCAGACGTACAGGTGGGGTGGAGACCCAGTACTTC.

The rearrangement uses TRBV4-3 and TRBJ2-7, with 9 bases lining up with TRBD1. The ends lost 0 bases at V and 2 bases at J; junction bases unmatched: 5. Germline assignment: CDR1 LGHNA and CDR2 YSLEER. The CDR3 sequence is 16 residues long. CDR3 in DNA: TGCGCCAGCAGCCAAGAAGGGACAGGGTCGCCCTACGAGCAGTACTTC. It is translated as CASSQEGTGSPYEQYF.

The chain couples TRBV19 to TRBJ2-2; TRBD2 might be the D (5 bases). The CDR3 runs to 13 residues. Germline CDR1 and CDR2: LNHDA and SQIVND (reference sequence). Trimming removed 11 bases at V and 2 bases at J, with 12 bases between. CDR3 residues: CASTGLNTGELFF. CDR3 nucleotide sequence: TGTGCCTCCACCGGACTTAACACCGGGGAGCTGTTTTTT.

The chain carries TRBV6-5 and TRBJ2-7, with D perhaps TRBD1 or TRBD2 (6 bases each). V was shortened by 2 bases and J by 7 bases, with 15 bases between the two germline ends. This CDR3 has 14 amino acids. Germline CDR1 and CDR2: MNHEY and SVGAGI. The CDR3 loop reads CASSYNGGPWEQYF. CDR3 DNA sequence: TGTGCCAGCAGTTACAACGGGGGCCCGTGGGAGCAGTACTTC.

V is TRBV28 and J is TRBJ2-7, with 7 positions matching TRBD1. V lost 5 bases and J lost 3; bases outside the gene matches: 7. The length of the CDR3 is 14 residues. The V gene's germline CDR1 is MDHEN and CDR2 SYDVKM. In DNA form, the CDR3 reads TGTGCCAGCAGTAGGGGACAGTCTGTCTACGAGCAGTACTTC. Protein product: CASSRGQSVYEQYF.

The chain combines TRBV15 with TRBJ1-2; no definite D call. CDR3 length: 13 amino acids. Germline V gene data show CDR1 as LNHNV and CDR2 as YYDKDF (reference sequence). V shed 0 bases and J shed 2 bases, with 4 bases lying between them. The CDR3 nucleotides are TGTGCCACCAGCAGAGACGGGAACTATGGCTACACCTTC. Protein product: CATSRDGNYGYTF. Drawing the rest from reference TRBV15 and TRBJ1-2, the complete variable domain is DAMVIQNPRYQVTQFGKPVTLSCSQTLNHNVMYWYQQKSSQAPKLLFHYYDKDFNNEADTPDNFQSRRPNTSFCFLDIRSPGLGDTAMYLCATSRDGNYGYTFGSGTRLTVV.

CDR3 residues: CASSNGHPSYEQYF. The DNA for the CDR3 is TGTGCCAGTAGCAATGGACACCCTTCCTACGAGCAGTACTTC. The chain uses TRBV19 and TRBJ2-7; D perhaps matches TRBD1 (5 bases). The CDR3 covers 14 residues. Deletions cut 6 bases from V and 1 base from J, with 13 bases between. CDR1 and CDR2 (germline): LNHDA, SQIVND (reference sequence).

This chain connects TRBV6-1 to TRBJ2-5; 8 bases are shared with TRBD1. Germline V CDR1 and CDR2: MNHNS, SASEGT. V shed 4 bases, J shed 4 bases, and the junction held 8 bases outside the gene matches. CDR3 length equals 15 residues. The CDR3 DNA follows: TGTGCCAGCAGTGGAGTTGGACAGGGCGTAGAGACCCAGTACTTC. Its translation is CASSGVGQGVETQYF.

The chain carries TRBV28 and TRBJ2-2, with 9 nucleotides matching TRBD1. The CDR3 runs to 15 residues. Per germline, CDR1 MDHEN and CDR2 SYDVKM. The trim removed 5 bases at V and 6 bases at J, leaving 7 bases unmatched. Written as DNA, the CDR3 is TGTGCCAGCAGTAGCGGGACAGGGATCCCCGGGGAGCTGTTTTTT. Translating it yields CASSSGTGIPGELFF.

This clone was picked up one time. The chain links TRBV6-5 to TRBJ1-1, with no clear D. Germline values: CDR1 MNHEY, CDR2 SVGAGI. The CDR3 runs 14 residues. Trimming shortened V by 3 bases and J by 0 bases, and 8 bases separated the two germline ends. The CDR3 DNA is TGTGCCAGCAGTTATCAGATCATGAACACTGAAGCTTTCTTT. Translation gives CASSYQIMNTEAFF.

This chain uses TRBV19 with TRBJ2-1; TRBD2 agrees at 8 bases. This CDR3 is 15 amino acids long. Per the germline V gene, CDR1 is LNHDA and CDR2 is SQIVND (reference sequence). J lost 4 bases, V lost 5 bases, and 7 bases had no gene match. CDR3 sequence: CASSRLAGPYNEQFF. In nucleotides, the CDR3 is TGTGCCAGTAGTCGATTAGCGGGGCCATACAATGAGCAGTTCTTC.

CDR3 sequence: CASSPQIRGNYGYTF. The CDR3 DNA sequence: TGTGCCAGCAGCCCGCAAATCAGGGGCAACTATGGCTACACCTTC. This sequence joins TRBV14 and TRBJ1-2, with D perhaps matching TRBD1 (6 bases). The germline V gene has CDR1 SGHDN and CDR2 FVKESK. V was pared by 4 bases and J by 2 bases, with 14 bases between. This CDR3 spans 15 amino acids.